The T cell receptor (beta chain) described here comes from a study of PD-1 blockade in classical Hodgkin lymphoma. The time point is: cycle 4 day 1 (C4D1), after 6 weeks of nivolumab. With no exception, relapse followed autologous stem cell transplantation in all patients, and brentuximab vedotin exposure varied. Using immunoSEQ multiplex PCR, the repertoire was profiled, and TCRdb retains in-frame clones only, with some absent. In the table there are approximately 9,000 clones, approximately 90% of which are singletons. Turning to this clone: Its antigen is currently unknown.

Study-wide results and caveats: Newly diagnosed patients were reported to exhibit reduced baseline TCR diversity relative to healthy donors. The authors have not defined what causes the repertoire differences, possibly disease activity or prior therapy.

Germline CDR1 reads LNHDA; CDR2 reads SQIVND (reference sequence). The CDR3 has 15 residues. The ends were cut back, 8 bases at V and 4 bases at J, with 20 bases in the middle. The chain joins TRBV19 to TRBJ1-2; D call uncertain. The source is a human donor with classical Hodgkin lymphoma. The source material was peripheral blood mononuclear cells (PBMCs), sampled before the fourth cycle of nivolumab. In DNA form, the CDR3 reads TGTGCCAGTTCCAGAGGGTCCCCCATTAGCTATGGCTACACCTTC. As protein: CASSRGSPISYGYTF.